This T cell receptor beta chain comes out of a study of long-term antiretroviral therapy in people with HIV. The CDR3 spans 12 residues. Per germline, CDR1 SGHDT and CDR2 YYEEEE. The V end lost 7 bases, the J end lost 6 bases, and 14 bases lay between the germline ends. Worth noting for this clone: Its antigen is not known.

General study points: Those clones which expanded before ART made up the dominant part of the repertoire at all time points. Diversity measured after ART increased yet remained under transplant donor controls. Sampling of blood ran from the mid-2000s to the late 2010s, and older ART regimens were possibly in use.

It was version v3.0 of the immunoSEQ assay that was run at survey level. Repertoires were generated with immunoSEQ multiplex PCR, while TCRdb's copy carries only in-frame clones and drops some. The sample yields tens of thousands of clones, about 85% seen once. The J gene is TRBJ2-7, the V gene TRBV5-6, with D possibly being TRBD1 or TRBD2 (6 bases each). The sequence came from a man aged 40-49 years with HIV. Material: unsorted PBMCs, obtained 3 years after starting antiretroviral therapy. Here the CDR3 reads CASSRGTTEQYF. In DNA, the CDR3 is TGTGCCAGCTCCCGGGGGACAACCGAGCAGTACTTC.